Sequencing of this TCR beta chain was carried out in a study of T cells in localized non-small cell lung cancer. Here immunoSEQ multiplex PCR was the method, and the copy in TCRdb shows in-frame clones only, minus some. The sample records about 3,100 clones, 25% being singletons. The germline V and J ends were trimmed by 6 bases and 12 bases, with 33 bases remaining between them. Germline values: CDR1 LNHDA, CDR2 SQIVND (reference sequence). The CDR3 consists of 17 residues. The receptor's source is a male donor aged 60 or over with stage II lung adenocarcinoma. V is TRBV19 and J is TRBJ2-7; maybe TRBD2 (6 bases). The sample here was normal lung tissue next to the tumor, taken before any cancer treatment. The DNA of the CDR3 is TGTGCCAGTAGCATAAGACGGGAGTTCCGGGCCGGTGGAGGACTGTACTTC. Protein sequence: CASSIRREFRAGGGLYF.